Below are 27 T cell receptor beta chains sequenced from a single sample in a study of blood T cell repertoires in COVID-19. The repertoire was sequenced with immunoSEQ multiplex PCR; TCRdb's copy has only in-frame clones and lacks some. The sample yields over 150,000 clones, more than 75% seen once. The sequenced sample was PBMCs or T cells enriched from blood (not recorded which). The receptor source for this set is a woman aged 50 to 60 who had recovered from COVID-19.

The rearrangement uses TRBV5-1 and TRBJ2-1; D possibly corresponds to TRBD2 (5 bases). Trimming cost V 6 bases and J 10 bases, with 26 bases left between them. Germline-derived CDR1 and CDR2 are SGHRS and YFSETQ. This CDR3 is 16 amino acids long. Here the CDR3 DNA reads TGCGCCAGCACCCCCGAGGGTTGGGTCCATCTCGGGGAGCAGTTCTTC. Translated, it gives CASTPEGWVHLGEQFF.

The chain has TRBV12-5 and TRBJ1-3; no firm D call. Germline CDR1 reads LGHNT; CDR2 reads FRNRAP. This CDR3 comprises 14 residues. V shed 6 bases and J shed 0 bases, with 9 bases lying between them. Here the CDR3 DNA reads TGTGCTAGTGGCTCTTCGGGCTCTGGAAACACCATATATTTT. Amino acid sequence: CASGSSGSGNTIYF.

This chain joins TRBV4-1 and TRBJ2-1; D is perhaps TRBD2 (5 bases). Germline V gene lookup returns CDR1 MGHRA and CDR2 YSYEKL. This CDR3 contains 18 residues. Trimming removed 0 bases at V and 0 bases at J, with 15 bases between. The CDR3 bases are TGCGCCAGCAGCCAAGATACGGCTAGCTGGAGCTCCTACAATGAGCAGTTCTTC. Amino acids: CASSQDTASWSSYNEQFF.

This sequence joins TRBV6-9 and TRBJ1-5; D uncertain. Trimming left V 2 bases short and J 2 bases short, with 13 bases between. The germline gives CDR1 MNHGY, CDR2 SVAAGI. The CDR3 length is 16 residues. The CDR3 here is CASSYPAPGGNQPQHF. The CDR3 DNA reads as TGTGCCAGCAGTTATCCCGCCCCTGGAGGCAATCAGCCCCAGCATTTT.

The chain couples TRBV5-4 to TRBJ1-1, with 9 bases identical to TRBD1. V lost 2 bases, J lost 4 bases, and 6 bases stayed unmatched. Germline values: CDR1 SGHNT, CDR2 YYREEE (reference sequence). The CDR3 sequence is 15 residues long. CDR3 amino acids: CASSFTGGPSTEAFF. The CDR3 DNA reads as TGTGCCAGCAGCTTTACAGGGGGCCCCAGCACTGAAGCTTTCTTT.

This chain links TRBV5-1 with TRBJ1-3; weak D call: TRBD1 (5 bases). Trimming pared 6 bases from V and 2 bases from J, leaving 12 bases between. CDR1 SGHRS and CDR2 YFSETQ come from the germline V gene. The CDR3 contains 14 residues. CDR3 region: CASTSGGAGNTIYF. CDR3 nucleotide sequence: TGCGCCAGCACCAGCGGGGGGGCTGGAAACACCATATATTTT.

This chain uses TRBV9 with TRBJ1-6; 7 nucleotides line up with TRBD1. The ends lost 4 bases at V and 10 bases at J; junction bases unmatched: 8. There are 14 residues in the CDR3. Germline V lookup: CDR1 SGDLS, CDR2 YYNGEE. The DNA for the CDR3 is TGTGCCAGCAGCCCCCGACAGGGAGGCTCACCCCTCCACTTT. Amino acid sequence: CASSPRQGGSPLHF.

This clone was seen a single time. CDR3 protein: CASSFLTSGDNEQFF. The CDR3, as DNA: TGCGCCAGCAGCTTTTTAACTAGCGGAGACAATGAGCAGTTCTTC. The chain carries TRBV5-1 and TRBJ2-1; 8 nucleotides agree with TRBD2. V lost 2 bases and J lost 5; bases outside the gene matches: 6. This CDR3 contains 15 residues. Germline-derived CDR1 and CDR2 are SGHRS and YFSETQ.

The V call is TRBV11-3, the J call TRBJ2-7; tentative D call: TRBD2 (5 bases). Trimming shortened V by 5 bases and J by 4 bases, and 24 bases separated the two germline ends. Germline loops: CDR1 SGHNT, CDR2 YENEEA. The CDR3 is 17 residues long. Here the CDR3 DNA reads TGTGCCAGCAGCAGTTCAGGCGGGCTCCCCGGGCGATACGAGCAGTACTTC. Amino acids: CASSSSGGLPGRYEQYF.

The V and J genes are TRBV5-4 and TRBJ2-3; the match to TRBD2 covers 10 bases. Germline CDR1 is SGHNT and CDR2 is YYREEE (reference sequence). The CDR3 has 16 residues. Trimming cost V 4 bases and J 3 bases; bases outside gene matches: 8. For the CDR3, the DNA is TGTGCCAGCAGCCCCGGACTAGCGGACGCTACAGATACGCAGTATTTT. As protein: CASSPGLADATDTQYF.

The chain is built from TRBV4-2 and TRBJ2-7; 8 nucleotides agree with TRBD2. The CDR3 runs 16 residues. The V gene end was trimmed by 2 bases and the J gene end by 3 bases; junction bases not matched to a gene: 9. Germline assignment: CDR1 LGHNA and CDR2 YNFKEQ. The CDR3 reads CASSQSAREGGYEQYF. The CDR3 DNA sequence: TGTGCCAGCAGCCAATCGGCACGGGAGGGAGGCTACGAGCAGTACTTC.

This rearrangement joins TRBV27 to TRBJ1-1, with TRBD1 identical over 7 bases. With 3 bases clipped from V and 5 bases from J, the junction kept 6 bases outside the gene matches. This CDR3 comprises 14 residues. Germline values: CDR1 MNHEY, CDR2 SMNVEV (reference sequence). DNA of the CDR3: TGTGCCAGCAGTTTTGCTGAGACAGGGACTGAAGCTTTCTTT. Translating it yields CASSFAETGTEAFF.

V usage is TRBV19 and J usage is TRBJ1-2, with 9 positions matching TRBD1. Losses at the gene ends were 4 bases for V and 7 bases for J; bases not matched to a gene: 10. The CDR3 totals 15 residues. CDR1 is LNHDA, CDR2 SQIVND, per germline (reference sequence). CDR3 nucleotide sequence: TGTGCCAGTAGTACCCCGGACAGGGGCTTCAGTGGCTACACCTTC. It encodes CASSTPDRGFSGYTF.

This chain uses TRBV5-8 with TRBJ2-1; 10 nucleotides align to TRBD1. The CDR3 totals 17 residues. The junction had 11 bases not matched to a gene; V was cut back by 2 bases and J by 6 bases. The germline CDR1 and CDR2 sequences are SGHTS and YDEGEE. In nucleotides, the CDR3 is TGTGCCAGCAGCTTACATACGGACAGGGGGGATTTCAATGAGCAGTTCTTC. This translates into CASSLHTDRGDFNEQFF. The complete variable domain, with remaining parts taken from reference TRBV5-8 and TRBJ2-1, reads EAGVTQSPTHLIKTRGQQATLRCSPISGHTSVYWYQQALGLGLQFLLWYDEGEERNRGNFPPRFSGRQFPNYSSELNVNALELEDSALYLCASSLHTDRGDFNEQFFGPGTRLTVL.

This clone was counted only a few times. The V call is TRBV14, the J call TRBJ2-5, with a weak D call TRBD1 (6 bases). The CDR3 runs 17 residues. Germline V CDR1 and CDR2: SGHDN, FVKESK. V dropped 4 bases and J dropped 5 bases, with 23 bases sitting between them. The CDR3 loop reads CASSPPRQGPFWETQYF. In DNA, the CDR3 is TGTGCCAGCAGCCCCCCGAGGCAGGGGCCGTTTTGGGAGACCCAGTACTTC.

The rearrangement joins TRBV6-6 to TRBJ2-2; the match to TRBD2 covers 10 bases. Germline V CDR1 and CDR2: MNHNY, SVGAGI (reference sequence). V was pared by 5 bases and J by 5 bases, with 11 bases of the junction left unmatched. CDR3 length equals 17 residues. The CDR3 region has the DNA TGTGCCAGCAGTCCCTCTAGCGGGAGAGTGGGTACCGGGGAGCTGTTTTTT. Its translation: CASSPSSGRVGTGELFF.

This clone was detected only once. The chain has TRBV19 and TRBJ1-6; D possibly corresponds to TRBD1 (5 bases). Deletions cut 3 bases from V and 2 bases from J, with 11 bases between. The CDR3 is 16 residues long. Germline V gene sequence: CDR1 LNHDA, CDR2 SQIVND (reference sequence). The CDR3 region is CASSISGGTYNSPLHF. DNA of the CDR3: TGTGCCAGTAGTATTTCCGGGGGAACCTATAATTCACCCCTCCACTTT.

V is TRBV7-8 and J is TRBJ1-5; D ambiguous. Germline loops: CDR1 SGHVS, CDR2 FQNEAQ. V was trimmed by 4 bases and J by 7 bases, leaving 14 bases between them. CDR3 size: 14 residues. The CDR3 bases are TGTGCCAGCAGCTCTCGGGAGGCAGCGCAGCCCCAGCATTTT. Amino acids: CASSSREAAQPQHF. The variable domain in full, with the rest retrieved from reference TRBV7-8 and TRBJ1-5, is GAGVSQSPRYKVAKRGQDVALRCDPISGHVSLFWYQQALGQGPEFLTYFQNEAQLDKSGLPSDRFFAERPEGSVSTLKIQRTQQEDSAVYLCASSSREAAQPQHFGDGTRLSIL.

Written as DNA, the CDR3 is TGTGCCAGCAGTTCAGGACAGGGTCATCAGCCCCAGCATTTT. It encodes CASSSGQGHQPQHF. The genes are TRBV28 and TRBJ1-5; 8 positions agree with TRBD1. Germline V CDR1 and CDR2: MDHEN, SYDVKM. With 4 bases clipped from V and 5 bases from J, the junction kept 4 bases outside the gene matches. The CDR3 runs to 14 residues.

This clone is a singleton in its sample. This chain links TRBV6-4 with TRBJ1-3, with D tentatively TRBD1 (5 bases). Germline CDR1 reads MRHNA; CDR2 reads SNTAGT. With 0 bases removed from V and 3 bases from J, the gap between germline ends came to 9 bases. The CDR3 runs to 15 residues. Here the CDR3 reads CASSDSRGFGNTIYF. In nucleotides, the CDR3 is TGTGCCAGCAGTGACTCAAGGGGTTTTGGAAACACCATATATTTT.

Only a few counts were recorded for this clone. The J gene is TRBJ1-1, the V gene TRBV30; D gene uncertain. V lost 0 bases, J lost 2 bases, and 7 bases lay in between. CDR1 is GTSNPN, CDR2 SVGIG, per germline (reference sequence). The CDR3 runs 13 residues. CDR3 in DNA: TGTGCCTGGAGTGTAGCGGGAAACACTGAAGCTTTCTTT. Amino acids: CAWSVAGNTEAFF.

The chain joins TRBV7-2 to TRBJ1-5, with 7 bases that match TRBD1. Germline CDR1 SGHTA, CDR2 FQGNSA. Trimming removed 5 bases from V and 3 bases from J; junction bases left unmatched: 4. The CDR3 length is 14 residues. The CDR3 coding sequence is TGTGCCAGCAGCCCCGACAGGGTCAATCAGCCCCAGCATTTT. It encodes CASSPDRVNQPQHF.

The rearrangement joins TRBV6-1 to TRBJ1-5; 9 bases match TRBD1. The CDR3 sequence is 17 residues long. Trimming took 2 bases from V and 4 from J; bases not matched to a gene: 9. Germline V gene lookup returns CDR1 MNHNS and CDR2 SASEGT. The chain's CDR3 is CASSENRDRVQNQPQHF. In DNA, the CDR3 is TGTGCCAGCAGTGAAAACCGGGACAGGGTGCAAAATCAGCCCCAGCATTTT.

CDR3: CASSIPRTSGEPGEQFF. In DNA form, the CDR3 reads TGTGCCAGCAGCATACCCCGGACTAGCGGGGAACCCGGGGAGCAGTTCTTC. V gene TRBV21-1 combines with J gene TRBJ2-1; the table's D gene call, TRBD2, was not cross checked with the DNA. TRBV21-1 is a documented pseudogene. The CDR3 covers 17 residues.

The V call is TRBV28, the J call TRBJ2-1; D might be TRBD2 (6 bases). The CDR3 runs to 15 residues. Trimming took 4 bases from V and 2 from J, leaving 12 bases between them. The germline gives CDR1 MDHEN, CDR2 SYDVKM. CDR3 region: CASSYLGRTYNEQFF. The DNA for the CDR3 is TGTGCCAGCAGTTACCTGGGGAGGACCTACAATGAGCAGTTCTTC.

This clone was picked up one time. The chain combines TRBV10-1 with TRBJ2-7, with TRBD2 identical over 7 bases. Germline V gene data show CDR1 as WNHNN and CDR2 as SYGVQD (reference sequence). V lost 0 bases and J lost 2; bases outside the gene matches: 4. The CDR3 totals 15 residues. CDR3 residues: CASSESASGTYEQYF. DNA of the CDR3: TGCGCCAGCAGTGAGTCAGCTAGCGGCACCTACGAGCAGTACTTC.

The chain links TRBV28 to TRBJ1-6; 9 nucleotides match TRBD1. V trimming: 5 bases; J trimming: 7 bases; junction bases outside the gene matches: 6. CDR3 length: 15 amino acids. Per the germline V gene, CDR1 is MDHEN and CDR2 is SYDVKM. CDR3 in DNA: TGTGCCAGCAGTGCCCGGGACAGGGAAAATTCACCCCTCCACTTT. Translation: CASSARDRENSPLHF.